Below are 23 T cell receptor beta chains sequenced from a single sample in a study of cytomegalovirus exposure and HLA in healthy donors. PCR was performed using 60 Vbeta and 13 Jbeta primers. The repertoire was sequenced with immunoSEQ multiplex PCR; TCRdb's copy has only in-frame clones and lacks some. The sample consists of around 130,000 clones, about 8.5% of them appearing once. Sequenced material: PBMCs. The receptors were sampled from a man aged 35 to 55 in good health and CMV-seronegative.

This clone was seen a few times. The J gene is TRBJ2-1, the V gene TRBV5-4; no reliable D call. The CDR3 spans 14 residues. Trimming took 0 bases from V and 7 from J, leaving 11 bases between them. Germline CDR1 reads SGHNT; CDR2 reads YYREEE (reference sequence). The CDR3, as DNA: TGTGCCAGCAGCTTGGAACAGACGTCTAATGAGCAGTTCTTC. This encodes CASSLEQTSNEQFF.

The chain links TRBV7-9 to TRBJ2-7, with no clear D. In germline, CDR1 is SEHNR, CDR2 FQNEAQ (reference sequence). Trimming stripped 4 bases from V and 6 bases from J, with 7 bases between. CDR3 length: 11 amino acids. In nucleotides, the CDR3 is TGTGCCAGCAGCTACGGGTTCGAGCAGTACTTC. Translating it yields CASSYGFEQYF.

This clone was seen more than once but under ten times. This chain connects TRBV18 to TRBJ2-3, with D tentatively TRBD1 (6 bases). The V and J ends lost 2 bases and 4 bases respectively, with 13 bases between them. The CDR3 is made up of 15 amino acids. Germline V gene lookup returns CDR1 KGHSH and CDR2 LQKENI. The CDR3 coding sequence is TGTGCCAGCTCACCAATGATCCAGGGGTCAGATACGCAGTATTTT. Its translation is CASSPMIQGSDTQYF.

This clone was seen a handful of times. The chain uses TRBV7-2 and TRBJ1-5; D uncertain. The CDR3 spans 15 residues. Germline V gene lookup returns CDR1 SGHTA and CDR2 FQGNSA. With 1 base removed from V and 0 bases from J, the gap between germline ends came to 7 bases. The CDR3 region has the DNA TGTGCCAGCAGCTTAGAACATTTTAGCAATCAGCCCCAGCATTTT. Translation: CASSLEHFSNQPQHF. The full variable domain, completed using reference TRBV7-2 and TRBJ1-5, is GAGVSQSPSNKVTEKGKDVELRCDPISGHTALYWYRQSLGQGLEFLIYFQGNSAPDKSGLPSDRFSAERTGGSVSTLTIQRTQQEDSAVYLCASSLEHFSNQPQHFGDGTRLSIL.

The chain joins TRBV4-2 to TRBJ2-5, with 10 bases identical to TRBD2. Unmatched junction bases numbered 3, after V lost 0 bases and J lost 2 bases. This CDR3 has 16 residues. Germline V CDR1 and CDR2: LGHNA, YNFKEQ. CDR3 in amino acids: CASSQDQAGGQETQYF. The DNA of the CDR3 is TGTGCCAGCAGCCAAGATCAAGCGGGGGGGCAAGAGACCCAGTACTTC.

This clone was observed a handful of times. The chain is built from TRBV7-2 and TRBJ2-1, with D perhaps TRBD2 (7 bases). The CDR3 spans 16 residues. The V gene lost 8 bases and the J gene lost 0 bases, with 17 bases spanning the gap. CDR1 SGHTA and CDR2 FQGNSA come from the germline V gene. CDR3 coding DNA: TGTGCCAGCCGAAAAGAGGGGGGGGCCTCCTACAATGAGCAGTTCTTC. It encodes CASRKEGGASYNEQFF.

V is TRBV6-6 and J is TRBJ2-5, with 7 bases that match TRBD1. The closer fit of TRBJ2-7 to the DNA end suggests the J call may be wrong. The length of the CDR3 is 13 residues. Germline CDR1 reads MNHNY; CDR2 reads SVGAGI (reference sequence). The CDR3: CASSKDRTYEQYF. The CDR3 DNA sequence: TGTGCCAGCAGCAAGGACAGGACCTACGAGCAGTACTTC.

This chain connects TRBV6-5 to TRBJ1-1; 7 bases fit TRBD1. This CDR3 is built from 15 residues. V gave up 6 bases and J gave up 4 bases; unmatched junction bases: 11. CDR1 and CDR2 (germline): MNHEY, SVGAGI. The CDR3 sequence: CASSSPGGGVTEAFF. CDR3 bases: TGTGCCAGCAGCTCTCCAGGGGGAGGTGTCACTGAAGCTTTCTTT.

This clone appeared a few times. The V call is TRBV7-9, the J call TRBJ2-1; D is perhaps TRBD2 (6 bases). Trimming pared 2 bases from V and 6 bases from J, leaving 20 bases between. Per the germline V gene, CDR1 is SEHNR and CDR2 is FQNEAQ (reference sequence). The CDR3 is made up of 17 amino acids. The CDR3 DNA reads TGTGCCAGCAGCTTAAAGCTAGCGCAAATGGGAACCAATGAGCAGTTCTTC. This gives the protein CASSLKLAQMGTNEQFF.

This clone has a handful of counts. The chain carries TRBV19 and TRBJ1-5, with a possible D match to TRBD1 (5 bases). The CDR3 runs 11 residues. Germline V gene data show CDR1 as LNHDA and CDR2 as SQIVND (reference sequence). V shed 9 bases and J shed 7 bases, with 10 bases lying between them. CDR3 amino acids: CASSSGQPQHF. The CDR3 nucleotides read TGTGCCAGCAGTTCAGGGCAGCCCCAGCATTTT.

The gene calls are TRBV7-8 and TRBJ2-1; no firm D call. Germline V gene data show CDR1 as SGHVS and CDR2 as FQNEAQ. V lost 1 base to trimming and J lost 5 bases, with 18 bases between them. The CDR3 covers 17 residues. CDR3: CASSLVVGQASNNEQFF. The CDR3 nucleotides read TGTGCCAGCAGCTTAGTTGTAGGCCAGGCGAGTAACAATGAGCAGTTCTTC.

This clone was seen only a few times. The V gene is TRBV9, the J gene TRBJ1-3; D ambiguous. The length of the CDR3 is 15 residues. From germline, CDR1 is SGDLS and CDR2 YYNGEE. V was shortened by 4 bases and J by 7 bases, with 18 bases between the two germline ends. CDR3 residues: CASSPGWGLMNTIYF. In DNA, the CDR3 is TGTGCCAGCAGCCCGGGGTGGGGTTTGATGAACACCATATATTTT.

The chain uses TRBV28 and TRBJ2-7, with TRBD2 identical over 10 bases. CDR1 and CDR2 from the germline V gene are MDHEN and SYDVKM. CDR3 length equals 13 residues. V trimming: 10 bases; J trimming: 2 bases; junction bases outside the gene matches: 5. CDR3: CAIGAGGPYEQYF. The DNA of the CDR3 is TGTGCCATCGGAGCGGGAGGGCCCTACGAGCAGTACTTC.

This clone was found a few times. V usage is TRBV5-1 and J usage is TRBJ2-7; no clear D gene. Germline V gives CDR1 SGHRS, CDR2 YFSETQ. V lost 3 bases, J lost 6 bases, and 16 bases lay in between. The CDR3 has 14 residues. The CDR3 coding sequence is TGCGCCAGCAGCTCAGATCCCCCCTCCCTCGAGCAGTACTTC. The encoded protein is CASSSDPPSLEQYF.

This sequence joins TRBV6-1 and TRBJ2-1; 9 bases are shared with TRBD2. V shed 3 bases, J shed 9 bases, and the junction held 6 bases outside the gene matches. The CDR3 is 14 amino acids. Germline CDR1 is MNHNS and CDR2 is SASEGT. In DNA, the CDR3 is TGTGCCAGCAGTGACATTGTAGCGGGGGTTGAGCAGTTCTTC. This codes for CASSDIVAGVEQFF.

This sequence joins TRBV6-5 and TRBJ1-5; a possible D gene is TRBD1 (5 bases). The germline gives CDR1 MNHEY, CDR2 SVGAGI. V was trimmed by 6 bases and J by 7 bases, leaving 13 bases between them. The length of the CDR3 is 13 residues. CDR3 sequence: CASRPDSEQPQHF. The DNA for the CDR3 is TGTGCCAGCAGACCTGACAGCGAACAGCCCCAGCATTTT.

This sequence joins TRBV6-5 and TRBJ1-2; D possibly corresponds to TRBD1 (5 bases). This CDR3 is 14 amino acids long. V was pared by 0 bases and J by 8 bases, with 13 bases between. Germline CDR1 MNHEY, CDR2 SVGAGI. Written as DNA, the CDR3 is TGTGCCAGCAGTTACTCGAGGGCGGGGCTGGGCTACACCTTC. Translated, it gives CASSYSRAGLGYTF.

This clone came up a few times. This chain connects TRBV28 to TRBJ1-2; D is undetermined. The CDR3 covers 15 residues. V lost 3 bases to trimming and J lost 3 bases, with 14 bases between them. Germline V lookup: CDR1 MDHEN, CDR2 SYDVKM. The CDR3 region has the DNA TGTGCCAGCAGTTTGTGGAACAGACAAGACTATGGCTACACCTTC. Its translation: CASSLWNRQDYGYTF.

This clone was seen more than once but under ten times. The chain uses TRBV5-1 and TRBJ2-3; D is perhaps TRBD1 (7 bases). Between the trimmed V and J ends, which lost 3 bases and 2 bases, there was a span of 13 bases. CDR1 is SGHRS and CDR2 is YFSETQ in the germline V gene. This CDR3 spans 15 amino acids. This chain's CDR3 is CASSWGDRHTDTQYF. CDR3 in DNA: TGCGCCAGCAGCTGGGGGGACAGACACACAGATACGCAGTATTTT.

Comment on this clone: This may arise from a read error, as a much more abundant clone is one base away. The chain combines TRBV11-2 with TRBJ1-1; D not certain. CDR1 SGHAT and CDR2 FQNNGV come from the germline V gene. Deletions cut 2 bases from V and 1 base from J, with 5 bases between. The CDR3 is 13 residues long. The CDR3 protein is CASSLTRNTEAFF. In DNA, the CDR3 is TGTGCCAGCAGCTTAACCAGGAACACTGAAGCTTTCTTT.

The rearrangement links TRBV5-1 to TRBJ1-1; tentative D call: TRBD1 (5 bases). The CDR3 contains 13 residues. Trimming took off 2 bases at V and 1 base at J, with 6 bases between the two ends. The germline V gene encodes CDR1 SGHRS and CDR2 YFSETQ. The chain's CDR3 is CASSFQGNTEAFF. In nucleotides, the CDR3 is TGCGCCAGCAGCTTTCAGGGGAACACTGAAGCTTTCTTT.

As DNA, the CDR3 is TGTGCCAGCAGCTTTGGACAGGGTGGTGGCTACACCTTC. Translating it yields CASSFGQGGGYTF. This rearrangement joins TRBV11-2 to TRBJ1-2; 8 bases are shared with TRBD1. Trimming took 3 bases from V and 7 from J; bases not matched to a gene: 4. From germline, CDR1 is SGHAT and CDR2 FQNNGV. CDR3 length equals 13 residues.

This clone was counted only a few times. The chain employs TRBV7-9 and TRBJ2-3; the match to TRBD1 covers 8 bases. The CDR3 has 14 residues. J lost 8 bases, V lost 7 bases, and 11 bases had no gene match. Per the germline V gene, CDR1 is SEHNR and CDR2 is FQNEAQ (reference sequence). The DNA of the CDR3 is TGTGCCAGCATCCTCGACAGGGGCAATGGTACGCAGTATTTT. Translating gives CASILDRGNGTQYF.